Presented here are 17 T cell receptor beta chains from one specimen sequenced in a study of blood T cells in healthy people across ages. The use of a sample-barcoded 5' primer and a J-beta primer mix characterized a second PCR of about 7 to 12 cycles. TCRdb fed the 5' RACE reads into MiXCR, producing one record per CDR3 protein. The sample yields about 1,800,000 distinct CDR3 sequences, about 30% seen once. The sequencing sample was made of blood. These TCRs come from a woman aged 30 to 39 in good health.

The chain is built from TRBV5-1 and TRBJ2-3, with 7 bases that match TRBD1. The germline V gene has CDR1 SGHRS and CDR2 YFSETQ. The J segment lost 1 base and the V segment lost 0 bases, leaving 5 bases of the junction unmatched. The CDR3 totals 16 residues. In DNA, the CDR3 is TGCGCCAGCAGCTTGGATTTCGACAGGGGCACAGATACGCAGTATTTT. It codes for CASSLDFDRGTDTQYF.

This chain uses TRBV12-3 or TRBV12-4 with TRBJ2-3, with no clear D. The CDR3 loop spans 13 amino acids. The V end lost 1 base, the J end lost 13 bases, and 15 bases lay between the germline ends. CDR3 sequence (DNA): TGTGCCAGCAGTTTAGGCAGACCCGATGCGGAGTATTTT. Protein: CASSLGRPDAEYF.

This chain uses TRBV10-3 with TRBJ2-3; D is undetermined. CDR1 is ENHRY, CDR2 SYGVKD, per germline. The CDR3 runs 12 residues. V was trimmed by 6 bases and J by 4 bases, leaving 8 bases between them. The CDR3 DNA reads as TGTGCCATCAGAGGTGGGGCAGATACGCAGTATTTT. It specifies CAIRGGADTQYF.

This clonotype was detected a few times. The rearrangement links TRBV5-1 to TRBJ1-4, with D maybe TRBD1 (6 bases). Germline CDR1 is SGHRS and CDR2 is YFSETQ. The V gene lost 0 bases and the J gene lost 5 bases, with 20 bases spanning the gap. The CDR3 contains 18 residues. DNA for the CDR3: TGCGCCAGCAGCTTGGGCACCCTCACGAGGGGGGAAAATGAAAAACTGTTTTTT. This encodes CASSLGTLTRGENEKLFF.

The genes are TRBV7-3 and TRBJ2-1; 9 nucleotides line up with TRBD1. The CDR3 runs to 16 residues. V was pared by 5 bases and J by 0 bases, with 5 bases of the junction left unmatched. CDR1 SGHTA and CDR2 FQGTGA come from the germline V gene. This chain's CDR3 is CASSPRTGDSYNEQFF. CDR3 coding DNA: TGTGCCAGCAGCCCACGGACAGGGGACTCCTACAATGAGCAGTTCTTC.

As to this clonotype: Its ends do not fully match the called genes, so a read error is possible. The chain is built from TRBV3-1 and TRBJ1-2; TRBD1 might be the D (6 bases). This CDR3 has 13 residues. Germline assignment: CDR1 LGHDT and CDR2 YNNKEL (reference sequence). CDR3 loop: CASNQQGVSGYTF. The CDR3 region has the DNA TGTGCCAGCAACCAACAGGGTGTCTCTGGCTACACCTTC.

V gene TRBV7-6 combines with J gene TRBJ2-1; 8 nucleotides agree with TRBD2. The V segment lost 5 bases and the J segment 8 bases; nucleotides outside the gene matches: 17. Germline V gene data show CDR1 as SGHVS and CDR2 as FNYEAQ. The CDR3 has 17 residues. CDR3 in amino acids: CASSVTGGAGGRDEQFF. CDR3 coding DNA: TGTGCCAGCAGCGTCACGGGTGGGGCGGGGGGCCGCGATGAGCAGTTCTTC.

The chain combines TRBV20-1 with TRBJ2-1; no reliable D call. This CDR3 comprises 14 residues. Germline CDR1 reads DFQATT; CDR2 reads SNEGSKA (reference sequence). Deletions cut 5 bases from V and 7 bases from J, with 18 bases between. CDR3 in amino acids: CSAEWRLETNEQFF. The CDR3 bases are TGCAGTGCTGAGTGGCGGCTTGAGACGAATGAGCAGTTCTTC.

In its sample, this clonotype was seen a few times. The J gene is TRBJ2-1, the V gene TRBV6-8; D is unclear. Germline CDR1 MNHGY, CDR2 SAAAGT. The CDR3 consists of 18 residues. With 0 bases removed from V and 13 bases from J, the gap between germline ends came to 28 bases. This CDR3 reads CASSYSKSPWLLGETQFF. The CDR3 nucleotides are TGTGCCAGCAGTTACTCGAAAAGCCCGTGGCTACTCGGCGAGACCCAGTTCTTC.

The chain employs TRBV7-6 and TRBJ2-7; TRBD2 agrees at 13 bases. The CDR3 runs to 16 residues. Per the germline V gene, CDR1 is SGHVS and CDR2 is FNYEAQ. V lost 5 bases, J lost 3 bases, and 7 bases stayed unmatched. CDR3 in amino acids: CASSLGLAGANYEQYF. The CDR3 DNA reads as TGTGCCAGCAGCCTAGGACTAGCGGGGGCCAACTACGAGCAGTACTTC. Supplemented by reference TRBV7-6 and TRBJ2-7, the full variable domain reads GAGVSQSPRYKVTKRGQDVALRCDPISGHVSLYWYRQALGQGPEFLTYFNYEAQQDKSGLPNDRFSAERPEGSISTLTIQRTEQRDSAMYRCASSLGLAGANYEQYFGPGTRLTVT.

V and J are TRBV4-3 and TRBJ1-2, with no clear D. V lost 0 bases and J lost 0, with 8 bases in between. Per the germline V gene, CDR1 is LGHNA and CDR2 is YSLEER. This CDR3 is built from 15 residues. The CDR3 region is CASSQDEQSNYGYTF. The CDR3 DNA reads TGCGCCAGCAGCCAAGATGAACAGTCTAACTATGGCTACACCTTC.

This clonotype was counted between two and nine times. The gene calls are TRBV28 and TRBJ1-5; TRBD1 is a possible D gene (5 bases). Germline V lookup: CDR1 MDHEN, CDR2 SYDVKM. The length of the CDR3 is 14 residues. V shed 11 bases and J shed 1 base, with 15 bases lying between them. In nucleotides, the CDR3 is TGTGCCTCCGGGGGAAGCGGGAGCAATCAGCCCCAGCATTTT. This gives the protein CASGGSGSNQPQHF.

This clonotype has more than one count but fewer than ten. V is TRBV7-2 and J is TRBJ2-7; no reliable D call. The CDR3 runs to 12 residues. Germline CDR1 and CDR2: SGHTA and FQGNSA. V dropped 7 bases and J dropped 0 bases, with 7 bases sitting between them. The CDR3 protein is CASNPHSYEQYF. CDR3 sequence (DNA): TGTGCCAGCAACCCCCACTCCTACGAGCAGTACTTC.

This clonotype was seen repeatedly, ten times or more. The germline gene is not matched at one end of the junction; a read error may be the cause. The gene calls are TRBV10-2 and TRBJ2-5, with a possible D match to TRBD2 (5 bases). The length of the CDR3 is 14 residues. The germline gives CDR1 WSHSY, CDR2 SAAADI. The CDR3 loop is CTSSESGIQETQYF. The DNA of the CDR3 is TGCACCAGCAGTGAGTCGGGGATACAAGAGACCCAGTACTTC.

This clonotype was seen a few times. The chain recombines TRBV7-9 with TRBJ2-1; D is uncertain. The V and J ends lost 2 bases and 6 bases respectively, with 8 bases between them. The CDR3 sequence is 13 residues long. The germline V gene has CDR1 SEHNR and CDR2 FQNEAQ (reference sequence). In nucleotides, the CDR3 is TGTGCCAGCAGCTTAAGCTTCTCCAATGAGCAGTTCTTC. Its protein is CASSLSFSNEQFF.

The chain couples TRBV7-2 to TRBJ1-2; D gene uncertain. Looked up from germline, CDR1 is SGHTA and CDR2 is FQGNSA. This CDR3 region has 13 residues. With 4 bases removed from V and 7 bases from J, the gap between germline ends came to 13 bases. In DNA, the CDR3 is TGTGCCAGCAGCTCACGCCCCGCACGTGGCTACACCTTC. Translating it yields CASSSRPARGYTF.

This clonotype has a handful of counts. The CDR3 DNA sequence: TGCGCCAGCTCCGGACTAGCGGGGGGGTTCTCGGCGGTCAATGAGCAGTTCTTC. Protein: CASSGLAGGFSAVNEQFF. The V and J genes are TRBV4-1 and TRBJ2-1, with 15 bases identical to TRBD2. The ends lost 8 bases at V and 6 bases at J; junction bases unmatched: 14. This CDR3 spans 18 amino acids. Germline V CDR1 and CDR2: MGHRA, YSYEKL.